This T cell receptor (beta chain) was sequenced during a study of cytomegalovirus exposure and HLA in healthy donors. Trimming removed 3 bases from V and 0 bases from J, with 11 bases in between. The CDR3 runs to 15 residues. The germline V gene encodes CDR1 LNHNV and CDR2 YYDKDF (reference sequence). Clones were sequenced by immunoSEQ multiplex PCR, and TCRdb holds only the in-frame ones, with some missing. The sample consists of hundreds of thousands of clones, 90% of them appearing once. The chain links TRBV15 to TRBJ1-1, with D possibly TRBD1 on 5 matching bases. The sequenced material came from PBMCs. The clonotype originates from a woman between 25 and 40 years old in good health and CMV-seronegative. The CDR3 loop is CATSRDRQLNTEAFF. The CDR3 DNA reads as TGTGCCACCAGCAGGGACCGACAGCTGAACACTGAAGCTTTCTTT.